The T cell receptor (beta chain) under discussion was sequenced for a study of T cell responses to AZD1222 COVID-19 vaccine. The assay was immunoSEQ multiplex PCR, and TCRdb's table has in-frame clones only and misses some. The repertoire includes over 120,000 clones, 85% to 95% of them detected once, and about 12% sits in the top ten. CDR1 SEHNR and CDR2 FQNEAQ come from the germline V gene (reference sequence). The CDR3 contains 17 residues. The V and J ends lost 8 bases and 1 base, in that order; junction bases with no gene match: 6. Sequenced material: peripheral blood, taken after recovery from COVID-19. This chain links TRBV7-9 with TRBJ2-6; 12 bases are shared with TRBD2. This sequence originates from an adult who had recovered from COVID-19. The CDR3 nucleotides read TGTGCCAGCGTTCGACTAGCGGGAGAATCTGGGGCCAACGTCCTGACTTTC. Encoded protein: CASVRLAGESGANVLTF.